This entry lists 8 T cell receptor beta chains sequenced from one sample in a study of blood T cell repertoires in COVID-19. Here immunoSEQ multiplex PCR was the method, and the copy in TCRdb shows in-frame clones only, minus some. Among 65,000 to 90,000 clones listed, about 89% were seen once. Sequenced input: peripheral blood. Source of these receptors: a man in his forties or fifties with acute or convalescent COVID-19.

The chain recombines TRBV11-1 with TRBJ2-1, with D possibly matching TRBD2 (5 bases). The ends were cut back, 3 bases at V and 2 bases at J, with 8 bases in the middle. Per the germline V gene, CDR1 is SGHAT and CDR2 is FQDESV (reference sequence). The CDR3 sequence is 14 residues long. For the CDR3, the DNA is TGTGCCAGCAGCTTGGCGGGCACCTACAATGAGCAGTTCTTC. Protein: CASSLAGTYNEQFF.

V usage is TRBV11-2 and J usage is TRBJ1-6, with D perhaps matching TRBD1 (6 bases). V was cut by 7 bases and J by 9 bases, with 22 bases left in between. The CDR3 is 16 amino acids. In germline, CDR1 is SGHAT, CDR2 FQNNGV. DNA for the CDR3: TGTGCCAGCACCCTGTCGGGGGGCTTTAAAGGTTCACCCCTCCACTTT. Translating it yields CASTLSGGFKGSPLHF.

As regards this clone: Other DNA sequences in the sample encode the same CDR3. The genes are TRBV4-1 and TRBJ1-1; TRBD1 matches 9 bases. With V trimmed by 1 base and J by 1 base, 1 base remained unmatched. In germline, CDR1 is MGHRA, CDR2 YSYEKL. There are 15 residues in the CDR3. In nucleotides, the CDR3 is TGCGCCAGCAGCCAAGCGGGACAGGGGAACACTGAAGCTTTCTTT. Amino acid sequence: CASSQAGQGNTEAFF.

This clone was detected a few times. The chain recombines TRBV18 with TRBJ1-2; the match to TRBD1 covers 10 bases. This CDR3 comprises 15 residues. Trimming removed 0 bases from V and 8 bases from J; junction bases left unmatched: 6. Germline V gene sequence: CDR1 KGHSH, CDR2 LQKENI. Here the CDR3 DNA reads TGTGCCAGCTCACCACCCACGGACAGGGGGGAAGGCTACACCTTC. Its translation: CASSPPTDRGEGYTF.

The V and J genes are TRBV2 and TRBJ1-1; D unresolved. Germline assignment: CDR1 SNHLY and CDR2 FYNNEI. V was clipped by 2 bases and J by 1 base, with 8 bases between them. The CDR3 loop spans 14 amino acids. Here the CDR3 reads CASSERTGNTEAFF. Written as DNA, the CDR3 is TGTGCCAGCAGTGAACGTACGGGGAACACTGAAGCTTTCTTT.

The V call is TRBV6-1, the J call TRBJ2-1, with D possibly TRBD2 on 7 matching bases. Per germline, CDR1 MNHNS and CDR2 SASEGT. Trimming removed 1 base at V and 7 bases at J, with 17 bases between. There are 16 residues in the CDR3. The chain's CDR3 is CASSEGTGGAGNEQFF. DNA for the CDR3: TGTGCCAGCAGTGAAGGGACGGGGGGCGCTGGGAATGAGCAGTTCTTC.

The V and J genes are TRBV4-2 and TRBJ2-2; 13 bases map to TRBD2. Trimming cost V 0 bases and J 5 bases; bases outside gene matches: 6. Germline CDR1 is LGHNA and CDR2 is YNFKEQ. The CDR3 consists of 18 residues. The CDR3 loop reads CASSQDLRTSGGTGELFF. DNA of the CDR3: TGTGCCAGCAGCCAAGACCTCCGGACTAGCGGGGGAACCGGGGAGCTGTTTTTT.

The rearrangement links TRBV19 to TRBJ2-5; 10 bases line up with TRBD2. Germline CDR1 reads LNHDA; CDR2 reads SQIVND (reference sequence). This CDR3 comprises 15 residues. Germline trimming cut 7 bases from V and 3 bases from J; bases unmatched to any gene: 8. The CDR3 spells CASKLAGVYEETQYF. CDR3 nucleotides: TGTGCCAGTAAGCTAGCGGGGGTCTACGAAGAGACCCAGTACTTC.